This T cell receptor (beta chain) was profiled in a study of naive and memory T cell subsets. Regarding the study as a whole: Over 85% of naive TCR sequences appeared only once, unlike memory subsets. TCR counts from RNA may reflect activation-linked expression changes.

After the first PCR, alpha and beta chain libraries were processed separately. After removal of 4 bases from V and 1 base from J, the junction contained 9 bases not matched to a gene. This CDR3 has 16 residues. Germline lookup yields CDR1 SQVTM and CDR2 ANQGSEA. Two oligonucleotides, mixed equimolar, formed the beta constant-region primer covering TRBC1 and TRBC2. Ligated cDNA was amplified by four rounds of PCR with nested alpha and beta constant-region primers and SP2. TCRdb passed the UMI-ligation and nested PCR reads through MiXCR, listing each CDR3 protein once. The profile covers fewer than 40,000 distinct CDR3 sequences, with 13% appearing a single time and roughly 21% taken by the ten largest. In its sample, this clonotype was seen many times. Its antigen is still unknown.

Sequencing was carried out using effector memory CD4+ T cells from blood. The subset was: effector memory, CD45RA- CD27-. The rearrangement joins TRBV29-1 to TRBJ2-4; TRBD1 matches at 8 bases. This receptor was taken from a human donor in good health. DNA of the CDR3: TGCAGCGTTGCAGGGGGCGGGGTATTCGCCAAAAACATTCAGTACTTC. Translation gives CSVAGGGVFAKNIQYF.